This T cell receptor beta chain was observed in a study of neurological immune-mediated disorders. In germline, CDR1 is SGHDN, CDR2 FVKESK. This CDR3 region has 17 residues. V lost 1 base and J 1 base, leaving 17 bases between the germline ends. This clonotype was seen at least ten times. Its antigen is currently unknown. Study-level results: The greatest degree of TCR clonal expansion was observed in HTLV-1-associated myelopathy, with the lowest in multiple sclerosis, below that of healthy controls.

Every sequencing run generated over 190 million TCR-beta sequences from 15-18 subjects. TCRdb re-derived calls from the 5' RACE reads in MiXCR, one entry per CDR3 protein. Here the sample spans about 88,000 distinct CDR3 sequences, roughly 3.5% being singletons. Sequenced: PBMCs. V usage is TRBV14 and J usage is TRBJ2-7; D gene unclear. The TCR sequence derives from a woman younger than 35 with multiple sclerosis. CDR3 residues: CASSQVGGVPWSYEQYF. CDR3 nucleotide sequence: TGTGCCAGCAGCCAAGTTGGTGGGGTTCCTTGGTCCTACGAGCAGTACTTC. The full variable domain, with the rest looked up from reference TRBV14 and TRBJ2-7, is EAGVTQFPSHSVIEKGQTVTLRCDPISGHDNLYWYRRVMGKEIKFLLHFVKESKQDESGMPNNRFLAERTGGTYSTLKVQPAELEDSGVYFCASSQVGGVPWSYEQYFGPGTRLTVT.